The present T cell receptor (beta chain) was sequenced within a study of regulatory T cells in long-lasting Graves disease. The study's findings and limits: TRBV28, TRBJ1-2 and TRBJ2-5 emerged as the favored segments in persistent disease.

This clonotype was seen many times. Its target is unknown. Time point reported: newly diagnosed GD, antithyroid drugs for less than 3 months. PBMC RNA was the source of the TCR library. Patients with Graves' disease were diagnosed by American Thyroid Association guidelines. Combining iRepertoire HTBI primers with Arm-PCR of CDR3 regions, the authors built TCR beta libraries. TCRdb passed the multiplex PCR reads through MiXCR, listing each CDR3 protein once. The sample lists 400,000 to 550,000 distinct CDR3 sequences; about 17% were seen once. V dropped 5 bases and J dropped 4; count of bases not matched to a gene: 7. The CDR3 runs to 16 residues. The germline CDR1 and CDR2 sequences are MDHEN and SYDVKM. The sample was also reused in another study, on T cells in Graves' hyperthyroidism and ophthalmopathy. This second study notes: Stable hyperthyroidism: no ophthalmopathy progression over 18 months of follow-up. Carried out on the TCR CDR3, a first-round RT-PCR used the HTBI primer set.

This chain connects TRBV28 to TRBJ2-1; 11 nucleotides align to TRBD2. The source is a woman aged 18-29 years with Graves disease. Sequencing used peripheral blood mononuclear cells (PBMCs), obtained at new diagnosis, from a patient treated with antithyroid drugs. The CDR3 here is CASSGRLAGQYNEQFF. In DNA form, the CDR3 reads TGTGCCAGCAGTGGGCGACTAGCGGGACAGTACAATGAGCAGTTCTTC.